This T cell receptor (beta chain) appears in the sequencing data of a study of shared clonotypes between healthy human individuals. Of note for this clone: The antigen is undetermined.

Study-level findings and limits: Larger estimated richness was generally recorded for naive subsets relative to memory subsets.

Germline-derived CDR1 and CDR2 are SQVTM and ANQGSEA. J was trimmed by 0 bases and V by 3 bases; bases with no gene match: 6. CDR3 length: 15 amino acids. The data were produced by immunoSEQ multiplex PCR, yet TCRdb's version contains in-frame clones alone and is incomplete. The data contain around 1,900,000 clones, 90% to 95% of them singletons. CD45RO negativity and positive selection for CCR7 defined naive CD8 cells, a population that excluded terminally differentiated effector memory CD45RA+ cells. The sequenced sample was naive CD8+ T cells from PBMCs. The source is a young man in good health. Some clones in this sample may be carry-over from other donors' samples. The J gene is TRBJ2-3, the V gene TRBV29-1; 7 bases are shared with TRBD2. CDR3: CSVDGTTTSTDTQYF. The CDR3 DNA reads as TGCAGCGTTGACGGGACTACCACGAGCACAGATACGCAGTATTTT.